What follows describes a single T cell receptor beta chain. Its antigen is undetermined. The sample carries other DNA sequences with the same CDR3. These data are taken from a study of PD-L1 blockade in urothelial cancer. The time point: pretreatment peripheral blood. Only in-frame clones appear in the TCRdb table, and some are missing; sequencing was by immunoSEQ multiplex PCR. The sample includes 85,000 to 90,000 clones, 89% of them seen just once. The V gene's germline CDR1 is SGHRS and CDR2 YFSETQ. Unmatched junction bases numbered 6, after V lost 0 bases and J lost 8 bases. This CDR3 comprises 15 residues. Whole-study results and caveats: Blood clones associated with the tumor expanded more at 3 weeks in durable-benefit patients.

Sequencing was performed on PBMCs, taken around atezolizumab (anti-PD-L1) treatment. V is TRBV5-1 and J is TRBJ2-1; 9 bases agree with TRBD2. The TCR was taken from an elderly woman with urothelial cancer. CDR3 DNA: TGCGCCAGCAGCTTGGGGGCGGGAGGGCCCGATGAGCAGTTCTTC. Residues: CASSLGAGGPDEQFF.